Described below is a single TCR beta chain sequence and its context. The antigen remains undetermined. Germline CDR1 is GTSNPN and CDR2 is SVGIG (reference sequence). The CDR3 has 15 residues. J was trimmed by 1 base and V by 5 bases; bases with no gene match: 11. The data stem from a study of cytomegalovirus exposure and HLA in healthy donors. Study context: Later, an analysis reported that the roughly 120 validation repertoires had used the same platform as the roughly 720 first-cohort repertoires. The study's findings and limits: Specific recognition of CMV antigens was confirmed in vitro for three chains (all CMV-associated). Most TCR sequences were rare, but some public TCRs occurred in many donors.

The repertoire was sequenced with immunoSEQ multiplex PCR; TCRdb's copy has only in-frame clones and lacks some. Found here are approximately 160,000 clones, about 89% of them singletons; the top ten hold more than 2.5%. Sequenced input: PBMCs. The receptor was isolated from a woman in her late teens or twenties in good health and CMV-seropositive. The rearrangement joins TRBV30 to TRBJ2-7, with 7 bases identical to TRBD1. The CDR3 loop is CAWGWDRARSYEQYF. The CDR3 bases are TGTGCCTGGGGATGGGACAGAGCAAGATCCTACGAGCAGTACTTC.